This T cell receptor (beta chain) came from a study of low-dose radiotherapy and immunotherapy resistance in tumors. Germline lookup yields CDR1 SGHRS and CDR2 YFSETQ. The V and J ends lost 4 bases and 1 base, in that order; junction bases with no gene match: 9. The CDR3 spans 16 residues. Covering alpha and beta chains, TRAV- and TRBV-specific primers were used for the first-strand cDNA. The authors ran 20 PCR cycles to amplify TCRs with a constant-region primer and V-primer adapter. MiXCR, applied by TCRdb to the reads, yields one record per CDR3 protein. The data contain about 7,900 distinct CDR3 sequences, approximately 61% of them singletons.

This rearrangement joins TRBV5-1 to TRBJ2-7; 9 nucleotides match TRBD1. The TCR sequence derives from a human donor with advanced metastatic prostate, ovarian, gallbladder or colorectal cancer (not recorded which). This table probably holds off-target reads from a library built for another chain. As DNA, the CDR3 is TGCGCCAGCAGCAGCCGACCGGGACAGGGATCCTACGAGCAGTACTTC. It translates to CASSSRPGQGSYEQYF. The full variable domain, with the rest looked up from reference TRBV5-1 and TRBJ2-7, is KAGVTQTPRYLIKTRGQQVTLSCSPISGHRSVSWYQQTPGQGLQFLFEYFSETQRNKGNFPGRFSGRQFSNSRSEMNVSTLELGDSALYLCASSSRPGQGSYEQYFGPGTRLTVT.